This paragraph covers one T cell receptor (beta chain) sequence. The table came from immunoSEQ multiplex PCR; TCRdb's copy has only in-frame clones and leaves some out. Of about 150,000 clones in the sample, approximately 91% were seen once. The sample originates from a study of control samples from healthy donors and cancer patients. V was trimmed by 5 bases and J by 0 bases, leaving 22 bases between them. This CDR3 has 18 amino acids. Germline V gives CDR1 LGHDT, CDR2 YNNKEL (reference sequence). The clonotype comes from a woman aged 40 to 55 in good health. The chain carries TRBV3-1 (or the pseudogene TRBV3-2) and TRBJ1-2; D is perhaps TRBD1 (6 bases). The sequencing input was blood. The CDR3 here is CASSTRQAGPRTNYGYTF. The CDR3, as DNA: TGTGCCAGCAGCACAAGACAGGCAGGCCCTCGTACTAACTATGGCTACACCTTC.